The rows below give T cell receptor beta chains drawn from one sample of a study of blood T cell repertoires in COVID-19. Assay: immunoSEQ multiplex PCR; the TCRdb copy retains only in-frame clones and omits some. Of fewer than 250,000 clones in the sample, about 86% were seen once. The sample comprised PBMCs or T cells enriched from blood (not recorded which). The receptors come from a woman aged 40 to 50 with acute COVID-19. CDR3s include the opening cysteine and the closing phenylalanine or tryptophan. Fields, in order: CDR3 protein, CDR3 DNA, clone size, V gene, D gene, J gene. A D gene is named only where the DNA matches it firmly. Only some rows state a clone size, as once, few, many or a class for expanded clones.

CDR3 protein: CASSSIGLNSYNEQFF; CDR3 DNA: TGTGCCAGCAGTTCAATCGGACTAAACTCCTACAATGAGCAGTTCTTC; clone size: once; V gene: TRBV28; D gene: NA; J gene: TRBJ2-1
CDR3 protein: CASSDTSEGTGELFF; CDR3 DNA: TGCGCCAGCAGCGATACTAGCGAGGGAACCGGGGAGCTGTTTTTT; clone size: NA; V gene: TRBV5-1; D gene: TRBD2; J gene: TRBJ2-2
CDR3 protein: CASISGRAGPDTQYF; CDR3 DNA: TGCGCCAGCATCAGCGGGAGGGCCGGGCCAGATACGCAGTATTTT; clone size: NA; V gene: TRBV5-1; D gene: TRBD2; J gene: TRBJ2-3
CDR3 protein: CASSLDRGQGYTF; CDR3 DNA: TGTGCCAGCAGTTTGGACAGGGGGCAAGGCTACACCTTC; clone size: NA; V gene: TRBV27; D gene: TRBD1; J gene: TRBJ1-2
CDR3 protein: CASRVAGTPDTQYF; CDR3 DNA: TGCGCCAGCAGAGTAGCGGGGACTCCAGATACGCAGTATTTT; clone size: NA; V gene: TRBV5-1; D gene: TRBD2; J gene: TRBJ2-3
CDR3 protein: CASSWRGRDQETQYF; CDR3 DNA: TGTGCCAGCAGCTGGAGGGGTAGGGACCAAGAGACCCAGTACTTC; clone size: NA; V gene: TRBV3-1/TRBV3-2; D gene: NA; J gene: TRBJ2-5
CDR3 protein: CASSSNRDRAADTQYF; CDR3 DNA: TGTGCCAGCAGCTCCAACCGGGACAGGGCCGCAGATACGCAGTATTTT; clone size: NA; V gene: TRBV7-6; D gene: TRBD1; J gene: TRBJ2-3
CDR3 protein: CASSLGHRVTENF; CDR3 DNA: TGTGCCAGCAGTTTGGGTCACAGGGTAACTGAAAACTTC; clone size: NA; V gene: TRBV12-3/TRBV12-4; D gene: NA; J gene: TRBJ2-5
CDR3 protein: CASTTLPRGSTYEQYF; CDR3 DNA: TGTGCCAGCACAACCCTTCCCAGGGGGTCTACGTACGAGCAGTACTTC; clone size: NA; V gene: TRBV28; D gene: TRBD1; J gene: TRBJ2-7
CDR3 protein: CATSRDRMSYEQYF; CDR3 DNA: TGTGCCACCAGCCGAGACAGGATGTCCTACGAGCAGTACTTC; clone size: NA; V gene: TRBV15; D gene: NA; J gene: TRBJ2-7
CDR3 protein: CASTARISRGEQFF; CDR3 DNA: TGTGCCAGCACCGCCAGGATTAGCCGGGGTGAGCAGTTCTTC; clone size: NA; V gene: TRBV27; D gene: NA; J gene: TRBJ2-1
CDR3 protein: CASSLAGVDTQYF; CDR3 DNA: TGTGCCAGCAGCTTAGCCGGAGTGGATACGCAGTATTTT; clone size: NA; V gene: TRBV7-2; D gene: NA; J gene: TRBJ2-3
CDR3 protein: CASKLAVPGELFF; CDR3 DNA: TGTGCCAGCAAGCTAGCGGTCCCCGGGGAGCTGTTTTTT; clone size: NA; V gene: TRBV2; D gene: TRBD2; J gene: TRBJ2-2
CDR3 protein: CASTPGGTGELFF; CDR3 DNA: TGTGCCAGTACTCCAGGGGGAACCGGGGAGCTGTTTTTT; clone size: NA; V gene: TRBV19; D gene: TRBD1; J gene: TRBJ2-2
CDR3 protein: CASSRVAANSYNEQFF; CDR3 DNA: TGTGCCAGCAGCCGAGTGGCGGCGAACTCCTACAATGAGCAGTTCTTC; clone size: NA; V gene: TRBV7-8; D gene: NA; J gene: TRBJ2-1
CDR3 protein: CASSPGTFGNTIYF; CDR3 DNA: TGTGCCAGCAGCCCCGGGACATTTGGAAACACCATATATTTT; clone size: few; V gene: TRBV5-5; D gene: NA; J gene: TRBJ1-3
CDR3 protein: CASSAPKTGGDTGELFF; CDR3 DNA: TGTGCCAGCAGCGCTCCAAAGACAGGGGGAGACACCGGGGAGCTGTTTTTT; clone size: NA; V gene: TRBV9; D gene: TRBD1; J gene: TRBJ2-2
CDR3 protein: CASSTTGLAGVNEQYF; CDR3 DNA: TGCGCCAGCAGCACCACGGGACTAGCGGGGGTAAACGAGCAGTACTTC; clone size: NA; V gene: TRBV5-1; D gene: TRBD2; J gene: TRBJ2-7
CDR3 protein: CASSWDNSGNTIYF; CDR3 DNA: TGTGCCAGCAGTTGGGACAACTCTGGAAACACCATATATTTT; clone size: NA; V gene: TRBV6-5; D gene: NA; J gene: TRBJ1-3
CDR3 protein: CASSRTDYNSPLHF; CDR3 DNA: TGTGCCAGCAGTCGTACTGATTATAATTCACCCCTCCACTTT; clone size: NA; V gene: TRBV2; D gene: NA; J gene: TRBJ1-6
CDR3 protein: CASSYFQGSNQPQHF; CDR3 DNA: TGTGCCAGCAGTTACTTCCAGGGGAGCAATCAGCCCCAGCATTTT; clone size: few; V gene: TRBV6-2/TRBV6-3; D gene: NA; J gene: TRBJ1-5
CDR3 protein: CASSSGGIGNSPLHF; CDR3 DNA: TGTGCCAGCAGTTCAGGGGGCATTGGGAATTCACCCCTCCACTTT; clone size: NA; V gene: TRBV27; D gene: TRBD1; J gene: TRBJ1-6
CDR3 protein: CASSLAGVVAYEQYF; CDR3 DNA: TGTGCCAGCAGCTTAGCAGGGGTGGTAGCTTACGAGCAGTACTTC; clone size: NA; V gene: TRBV7-2; D gene: NA; J gene: TRBJ2-7
CDR3 protein: CASSEATGYTDTQYF; CDR3 DNA: TGTGCCAGCAGTGAAGCCACGGGTTACACAGATACGCAGTATTTT; clone size: many; V gene: TRBV6-1; D gene: NA; J gene: TRBJ2-3
CDR3 protein: CASSRQLAGGPADTQYF; CDR3 DNA: TGCGCCAGCAGCCGGCAGCTAGCGGGAGGGCCCGCAGATACGCAGTATTTT; clone size: NA; V gene: TRBV5-1; D gene: TRBD2; J gene: TRBJ2-3
CDR3 protein: CASTPGGLYEQYF; CDR3 DNA: TGTGCCAGCACCCCCGGTGGGCTCTACGAGCAGTACTTC; clone size: few; V gene: TRBV6-2/TRBV6-3; D gene: NA; J gene: TRBJ2-7
CDR3 protein: CASSGQGPYQPQHF; CDR3 DNA: TGTGCCAGCAGCGGACAGGGCCCATATCAGCCCCAGCATTTT; clone size: NA; V gene: TRBV6-5; D gene: TRBD1; J gene: TRBJ1-5
CDR3 protein: CASSEQGGPQHF; CDR3 DNA: TGTGCCAGCAGTGAACAGGGCGGGCCCCAGCATTTT; clone size: NA; V gene: TRBV12-3/TRBV12-4; D gene: NA; J gene: TRBJ1-5
CDR3 protein: CASSQDSVRETQYF; CDR3 DNA: TGTGCCAGCTCACAAGACAGTGTTAGGGAGACCCAGTACTTC; clone size: once; V gene: TRBV18; D gene: NA; J gene: TRBJ2-5
CDR3 protein: CASSLGGPHTDTQYF; CDR3 DNA: TGTGCCAGCAGCCTCGGAGGACCACACACAGATACGCAGTATTTT; clone size: NA; V gene: TRBV7-2; D gene: NA; J gene: TRBJ2-3